In its sample, the clone carrying this TCR beta chain was seen a few times. TCRdb independently ran MiXCR on the 5' RACE reads; one entry per CDR3 protein. Of roughly 160,000 distinct CDR3 sequences detected, roughly 13% appear once; the ten largest clones hold roughly 3.4%. The data were taken from a study of T-cell memory formation after mild COVID-19. The CDR3 spans 14 residues. Trimming took 2 bases from V and 5 from J; bases not matched to a gene: 2. Per germline, CDR1 MGHRA and CDR2 YSYEKL. Sequencing was carried out using PBMCs or a T cell subset sorted from them (not recorded which). This receptor was taken from a young man who had mild COVID-19 (a few samples of this study predate the infection). Cell type and time point are not known. This chain connects TRBV4-1 to TRBJ2-2; 7 positions agree with TRBD2. In nucleotides, the CDR3 is TGCGCCAGCAGCCAACCCGGGGGGACCGGGGAGCTGTTTTTT. Protein: CASSQPGGTGELFF.